This is a list of T cell receptor beta chains from one sample in a study of T cells in Graves' hyperthyroidism and ophthalmopathy. A single record per CDR3 protein comes from TCRdb applying MiXCR to the multiplex PCR reads. The table shows hundreds of thousands of distinct CDR3 sequences, with 12% to 15% occurring only once. The specimen sequenced was blood. The origin of the receptors is a woman aged 18-30 years with Graves' hyperthyroidism. Both conserved end residues are part of each CDR3. The D gene is left open where the match is weak. A row's size may be missing; if present it is once, few, many or a size class.

D gene	V gene	J gene	clone size	CDR3 DNA	CDR3 protein
NA	TRBV6-2/TRBV6-3	TRBJ2-1	many	TGTGCCAGCAGTTACATCGGACTGCTCAATGAGCAGTTCTTC	CASSYIGLLNEQFF
NA	TRBV11-2	TRBJ2-1	many	TGTGCCAGCAGCTTTTTCCTAGTCTCCTACAATGAGCAGTTCTTC	CASSFFLVSYNEQFF
NA	TRBV2	TRBJ1-2	NA	TGTGCCAGCAGTCGAAAAACAGGGTATGGCACCTTC	CASSRKTGYGTF
NA	TRBV19	TRBJ2-3	few	TGTGCCAGTAGTACTCCTCGCAACAGCACAGATACGCAGTATTTT	CASSTPRNSTDTQYF
NA	TRBV6-5	TRBJ2-3	many	TGTGCCAGCAGTTACTCCCGCCTCCAAGACAGGCAAGGAGGCCCCCCGCAGTATTTT	CASSYSRLQDRQGGPPQYF
NA	TRBV13	TRBJ1-1	many	TGTGCCAGCATCCTAAAGGGGGGAGGAAGTAAGGCTTTCTTT	CASILKGGGSKAFF
NA	TRBV29-1	TRBJ2-3	many	TGCAGCGTTGTGGACGGCACAGATACGCAGTATTTT	CSVVDGTDTQYF
NA	TRBV7-3	TRBJ2-1	NA	TGTGCCAGCAGTGAGTATTACACGTCCAATGAGCAGTTCTTC	CASSEYYTSNEQFF
TRBD2	TRBV9	TRBJ2-2	NA	TGTGCCAGCAGTATTCTAGCGGGAGGCTCGAACACCGGGGAGCTGTTTTTT	CASSILAGGSNTGELFF
NA	TRBV19	TRBJ2-1	NA	TGTGCCAGTGAAAAATCGGACACCTACAATGAGCAGTTCTTC	CASEKSDTYNEQFF